This TCR beta chain emerged from a study of T cell responses to AZD1222 COVID-19 vaccine. Per the germline V gene, CDR1 is MNHNS and CDR2 is SASEGT. The CDR3 is 16 residues long. The V gene lost 4 bases and the J gene lost 0 bases, with 12 bases spanning the gap. Assay used: immunoSEQ multiplex PCR; TCRdb lists only in-frame clones, some missing. The sample yields 100,000 to 150,000 clones, roughly 87% seen once. This clone is a singleton in its sample. The material sequenced was peripheral blood, taken on day 0 of MenACWY control vaccination. The chain links TRBV6-1 to TRBJ1-4; D may be TRBD1 (6 bases). The clonotype was recovered from an adult in good health. The CDR3 region is CASSANRAATNEKLFF. CDR3 sequence (DNA): TGTGCCAGCAGTGCCAACAGGGCTGCAACTAATGAAAAACTGTTTTTT.